One and the same sample provided the 28 T cell receptor beta chains below, sequenced in a study of blood T cells in healthy people across ages. Together with a sample-barcoded 5' primer, a J-beta primer mix was included in a second PCR lasting about 7 to 12 cycles. TCRdb reprocessed the 5' RACE reads via MiXCR and lists one record per CDR3 protein. The table includes roughly 900,000 distinct CDR3 sequences, about 48% detected once. Sequencing used blood. These receptors were obtained from a man aged 25 to 45 in good health.

This clonotype was observed a handful of times. The chain couples TRBV6-5 to TRBJ1-5; maybe TRBD1 (6 bases). Trimming cost V 2 bases and J 7 bases, with 9 bases left between them. Germline loops: CDR1 MNHEY, CDR2 SVGAGI. The CDR3 spans 13 residues. CDR3 DNA: TGTGCCAGCAGTTACGACGGGGGCCAGCCCCAGCATTTT. Its protein product is CASSYDGGQPQHF.

This clonotype was counted between two and nine times. The chain uses TRBV6-5 and TRBJ2-7, with D hard to call. The CDR3 runs 15 residues. With 0 bases removed from V and 4 bases from J, the gap between germline ends came to 13 bases. CDR1 and CDR2 from the germline V gene are MNHEY and SVGAGI. In DNA, the CDR3 is TGTGCCAGCAGTTACTCGATCTCAGGTCCGTACGAGCAGTACTTC. As protein: CASSYSISGPYEQYF.

This clonotype was observed a few times. The chain recombines TRBV10-3 with TRBJ2-7; the D is unclear. The germline V gene encodes CDR1 ENHRY and CDR2 SYGVKD. The CDR3 is made up of 15 amino acids. The germline V and J ends were trimmed by 0 bases and 1 base, with 10 bases remaining between them. The CDR3 nucleotides are TGTGCCATCAGTGAGTCGTATGGACCTTCCTACGAGCAGTACTTC. Its protein is CAISESYGPSYEQYF.

There are a few counts of this clonotype. This sequence joins TRBV18 and TRBJ2-7; 7 bases are a match to TRBD1. V dropped 5 bases and J dropped 2; count of bases not matched to a gene: 12. This CDR3 has 16 residues. CDR1 is KGHSH, CDR2 LQKENI, per germline. The CDR3 region is CASSATGIGLTYEQYF. DNA for the CDR3: TGTGCCAGCTCAGCGACAGGGATCGGGCTAACCTACGAGCAGTACTTC.

The sample holds a few counts of this clonotype. The genes are TRBV12-3 or TRBV12-4 and TRBJ1-2; D gene ambiguous. The length of the CDR3 is 12 residues. V dropped 5 bases and J dropped 8 bases, with 12 bases sitting between them. The CDR3, as DNA: TGTGCCAGCAGTCGGGAGAAAGGCGGCTACACCTTC. It translates to CASSREKGGYTF.

The chain couples TRBV28 to TRBJ1-2; D is uncertain. Between the trimmed V and J ends, which lost 7 bases and 5 bases, there was a span of 14 bases. Germline V CDR1 and CDR2: MDHEN, SYDVKM. This CDR3 has 13 amino acids. This CDR3 reads CASTSNWRYGYTF. CDR3 nucleotide sequence: TGTGCCAGCACCAGCAACTGGAGGTATGGCTACACCTTC.

The V and J genes are TRBV2 and TRBJ2-3; 8 bases align to TRBD2. CDR3 length: 18 residues. The V gene's germline CDR1 is SNHLY and CDR2 FYNNEI. J lost 3 bases, V lost 6 bases, and 17 bases had no gene match. CDR3 sequence: CASRDISGASGHTDTQYF. The CDR3 DNA sequence: TGTGCCAGCAGGGATATATCCGGAGCTAGCGGGCATACAGATACGCAGTATTTT.

The V call is TRBV6-5, the J call TRBJ1-1; unclear D gene. Germline loops: CDR1 MNHEY, CDR2 SVGAGI. V lost 5 bases and J 11 bases, leaving 12 bases between the germline ends. The CDR3 has 11 amino acids. The CDR3 is CASSEGGPAFF. The CDR3, as DNA: TGTGCCAGCAGTGAGGGTGGGCCCGCTTTCTTT.

The V gene is TRBV7-2, the J gene TRBJ1-5; the D is unclear. Trimming cost V 1 base and J 12 bases, with 10 bases left between them. There are 12 residues in the CDR3. Germline values: CDR1 SGHTA, CDR2 FQGNSA. The CDR3 sequence: CASSLEVGIQHF. Written as DNA, the CDR3 is TGTGCCAGCAGCTTAGAGGTGGGGATCCAGCATTTT.

This clonotype showed up many times. This rearrangement joins TRBV29-1 to TRBJ1-4, with a tentative D call TRBD1 (6 bases). From germline, CDR1 is SQVTM and CDR2 ANQGSEA. The CDR3 loop spans 13 amino acids. V dropped 7 bases and J dropped 4 bases, with 13 bases sitting between them. DNA for the CDR3: TGCAGCGCCCGGGGGCAGGGTAATGAAAAACTGTTTTTT. This translates into CSARGQGNEKLFF. The complete variable domain, with remaining parts taken from reference TRBV29-1 and TRBJ1-4, reads SAVISQKPSRDICQRGTSLTIQCQVDSQVTMMFWYRQQPGQSLTLIATANQGSEATYESGFVIDKFPISRPNLTFSTLTVSNMSPEDSSIYLCSARGQGNEKLFFGSGTQLSVL.

The rearrangement links TRBV28 to TRBJ1-1, with D tentatively TRBD1 (5 bases). V was trimmed by 1 base and J by 1 base, leaving 13 bases between them. The germline CDR1 and CDR2 sequences are MDHEN and SYDVKM. CDR3 length: 16 amino acids. CDR3: CASSLSTGVGNTEAFF. The CDR3 region has the DNA TGTGCCAGCAGTTTATCCACGGGGGTCGGGAACACTGAAGCTTTCTTT.

This chain joins TRBV6-2 or TRBV6-3 and TRBJ2-3, with 8 nucleotides matching TRBD1. V lost 11 bases and J lost 1; bases outside the gene matches: 14. The germline gives CDR1 MNHEY, CDR2 SVGEGT. This CDR3 region has 16 residues. CDR3 nucleotides: TGTGCCGGCATCATCCGGCCGGGACAGGGCACAGATACGCAGTATTTT. Encoded protein: CAGIIRPGQGTDTQYF.

This chain uses TRBV12-3 or TRBV12-4 with TRBJ1-6; D call uncertain. Trimming removed 7 bases at V and 7 bases at J, with 14 bases between. CDR3 length equals 14 residues. CDR3 DNA sequence: TGTGCCAGCATCCTAGGCGGCCGGAATTCACCCCTCCACTTT. This sequence encodes CASILGGRNSPLHF.

The chain links TRBV7-6 to TRBJ2-7; no clear D gene. Germline V gene sequence: CDR1 SGHVS, CDR2 FNYEAQ. This CDR3 is 15 amino acids long. Trimming removed 6 bases at V and 2 bases at J, with 17 bases between. The CDR3 protein is CASSGGDSITYEQYF. The CDR3 region has the DNA TGTGCCAGCAGTGGCGGCGATTCCATAACCTACGAGCAGTACTTC.

CDR3 amino acids: CATSRDTGLAGSTQYF. DNA of the CDR3: TGTGCCACCAGCAGAGATACAGGACTAGCGGGGAGCACGCAGTATTTT. The rearrangement links TRBV15 to TRBJ2-3, with TRBD2 matching over 12 bases. This CDR3 is 16 amino acids long. Trimming at V came to 0 bases and at J to 9 bases, leaving 7 bases not matched to a gene. Germline V lookup: CDR1 LNHNV, CDR2 YYDKDF (reference sequence).

The rearrangement links TRBV5-1 to TRBJ2-5, with D tentatively TRBD1 (5 bases). The CDR3 is 14 residues long. CDR1 SGHRS and CDR2 YFSETQ come from the germline V gene. Trimming removed 6 bases from V and 2 bases from J, with 14 bases in between. In DNA, the CDR3 is TGCGCCAGCACCCAGGGTAAAGTTCAAGAGACCCAGTACTTC. Its protein product is CASTQGKVQETQYF.

J is TRBJ2-7 and V is TRBV9, with D possibly TRBD1 on 7 matching bases. The V gene's germline CDR1 is SGDLS and CDR2 YYNGEE. V lost 5 bases to trimming and J lost 5 bases, with 23 bases between them. The CDR3 sequence is 16 residues long. This CDR3 reads CASSRDDREDRDEQYF. CDR3 nucleotide sequence: TGTGCCAGCAGTAGAGACGACAGGGAGGATAGGGACGAGCAGTACTTC.

The V gene is TRBV2, the J gene TRBJ2-1; possibly TRBD2 for D (6 bases). V was trimmed by 4 bases and J by 1 base, leaving 14 bases between them. Germline V lookup: CDR1 SNHLY, CDR2 FYNNEI. The length of the CDR3 is 16 residues. The CDR3 reads CASSVLGRGSYNEQFF. CDR3 bases: TGTGCCAGCAGTGTCCTCGGGAGAGGATCCTACAATGAGCAGTTCTTC.

This clonotype has a handful of counts. The V gene is TRBV10-3, the J gene TRBJ2-1, with D maybe TRBD1 (6 bases). This CDR3 has 14 amino acids. CDR1 ENHRY and CDR2 SYGVKD come from the germline V gene. V dropped 5 bases and J dropped 9 bases, with 17 bases sitting between them. The CDR3 nucleotides read TGTGCCATCAGTTTTAGCCGGGACAACGGTGAGCAGTTCTTC. It specifies CAISFSRDNGEQFF.

The V and J genes are TRBV28 and TRBJ2-5; TRBD2 is a possible D gene (5 bases). Between the trimmed V and J ends, which lost 2 bases and 2 bases, there was a span of 12 bases. The CDR3 has 15 amino acids. Germline CDR1 is MDHEN and CDR2 is SYDVKM. The CDR3 loop reads CASSLLSREQETQYF. CDR3 nucleotides: TGTGCCAGCAGTTTACTTTCTCGGGAACAAGAGACCCAGTACTTC. Supplemented by reference TRBV28 and TRBJ2-5, the full variable domain reads DVKVTQSSRYLVKRTGEKVFLECVQDMDHENMFWYRQDPGLGLRLIYFSYDVKMKEKGDIPEGYSVSREKKERFSLILESASTNQTSMYLCASSLLSREQETQYFGPGTRLLVL.

The genes are TRBV3-1 and TRBJ2-3; 11 nucleotides match TRBD1. CDR3 size: 16 residues. V was clipped by 2 bases and J by 4 bases; unmatched bases: 5. The germline V gene encodes CDR1 LGHDT and CDR2 YNNKEL (reference sequence). Written as DNA, the CDR3 is TGTGCCAGCAGCCAACGGACAGGGGGCAACGCAGATACGCAGTATTTT. Translation: CASSQRTGGNADTQYF.

Ten or more counts support this clonotype. The chain is built from TRBV12-3 or TRBV12-4 and TRBJ2-3; D gene uncertain. This CDR3 region has 11 residues. V lost 0 bases, J lost 6 bases, and 1 base lay in between. The CDR3 protein is CASSLADTQYF. Here the CDR3 DNA reads TGTGCCAGCAGTTTAGCGGATACGCAGTATTTT.

This clonotype has just a few counts. The chain recombines TRBV7-2 with TRBJ2-7, with no clear D. CDR3 length equals 14 residues. V was pared by 2 bases and J by 1 base, with 9 bases between. Germline values: CDR1 SGHTA, CDR2 FQGNSA. CDR3 DNA sequence: TGTGCCAGCAGCTTAAATATTGGTTCCTACGAGCAGTACTTC. It encodes CASSLNIGSYEQYF.

In this sample, this clonotype turned up a few times. V is TRBV28 and J is TRBJ2-1, with TRBD1 matching over 9 bases. CDR1 and CDR2 (germline): MDHEN, SYDVKM. The V gene end was trimmed by 3 bases and the J gene end by 6 bases; junction bases not matched to a gene: 12. The CDR3 totals 17 residues. CDR3 coding DNA: TGTGCCAGCAGTTTCCCGGGACAGGGAGTCATGGGCAATGAGCAGTTCTTC. Translation: CASSFPGQGVMGNEQFF.

This clonotype appeared a few times. The chain employs TRBV6-5 and TRBJ2-5, with D maybe TRBD2 (5 bases). This CDR3 has 12 residues. Trimming shortened V by 2 bases and J by 4 bases, and 5 bases separated the two germline ends. Germline assignment: CDR1 MNHEY and CDR2 SVGAGI. The CDR3 region is CASSYAGETQYF. DNA of the CDR3: TGTGCCAGCAGTTACGCGGGAGAGACCCAGTACTTC.

This chain joins TRBV3-1 and TRBJ2-1; D is uncertain. This CDR3 comprises 17 residues. V shed 1 base and J shed 0 bases, with 13 bases lying between them. Per germline, CDR1 LGHDT and CDR2 YNNKEL (reference sequence). CDR3 nucleotide sequence: TGTGCCAGCAGCCAAGCTCGTGGGGTGGGCTCCTACAATGAGCAGTTCTTC. This sequence encodes CASSQARGVGSYNEQFF.

The chain couples TRBV9 to TRBJ2-5, with 9 bases lining up with TRBD1. The J call is in doubt because the DNA end fits TRBJ2-7 better. Germline V CDR1 and CDR2: SGDLS, YYNGEE. There are 14 residues in the CDR3. This chain's CDR3 is CASSVEDRGAEQYF. The CDR3 nucleotides are TGTGCCAGCAGCGTAGAGGACAGGGGAGCCGAGCAGTACTTC.

The V call is TRBV7-8, the J call TRBJ1-6, with TRBD1 matching over 9 bases. V shed 4 bases and J 9 bases; nucleotides not matched to a gene: 4. The germline gives CDR1 SGHVS, CDR2 FQNEAQ. This CDR3 is 14 amino acids long. The CDR3 DNA is TGTGCCAGCAGCTCGGGGACAGGGCGTTCACCCCTCCACTTT. It yields the protein CASSSGTGRSPLHF.